This TCR beta chain is drawn from a study of shared clonotypes between healthy human individuals (dated by TCRdb to 2019 to 2021). Broadly, across the study: The cohort included a few men and a couple of women between 18 and 49 years of age. For each donor, three plates each were used for CD4 naive and CD4 memory, two plates were used for CD8 naive, and one plate was used for CD8 memory. To estimate repertoire size and how much clonotype sharing occurs between individuals, the study deeply sequenced the blood TCR repertoires of 4 to 6 healthy adults. Libraries were prepared and TCR repertoires were sequenced by different laboratories using diverse techniques, in order to increase sequencing depth and limit assay-specific biases. Each donor's leukapheresis produced roughly between roughly 0.85 and 9.5 billion PBMCs. What the authors observed across the whole study: Incomplete sequencing was indicated by rarefaction of sorted-subset datasets, despite the large sequencing depth. Across a handful of donors, roughly 5.4% of naive CD4, roughly 3.5% of naive CD8, around 2.1% of memory CD4, and 0.4% of memory CD8 clonotypes were shared. Compared with non-shared clonotypes, the clonotypes found in all four sorted-subset donors had higher generation probabilities. Naive subsets generally had larger estimated clonotype richness than memory subsets did. Sampling was restricted to blood, and TCR repertoires in tissues likely differ from the TCR repertoires found in blood. The small number of donors limited the genetic and exposure-history diversity represented. Based on pairwise subsampling, the degree of clonotype sharing among donors was expected to be affected by sequencing depth.

Using the deep immunoSEQ assay, multiplex PCR amplified TCR CDR3 regions from genomic DNA. Extracted genomic DNA from each cell subset was spread evenly across all wells of several immunoSEQ 96-well plates, with each plate serving as a replicate. For sorted subsets, around 200 ng genomic DNA, equal to tens of thousands of T cell genomes, was loaded into each replicate PCR. Purified libraries were measured with a Qubit 3.0 fluorometer, size-checked on a Bioanalyzer 2100, and measured again with the KAPA Library Quantification kit. Each immunoSEQ 96-well plate was sequenced on its own single-read 150-cycle Illumina NextSeq 550 flow cell. In the paper's pipeline: Because the immunoSEQ output held only junctional sequences and lacked quality scores, the filtering could not match the filtering applied to full-length reads. Sequences were annotated with PyIR, a Python wrapper for IgBLAST v1.9, using IMGT germline references to assign V/J genes and CDR3. Reads were filtered out if the reads had weak V/J assignments (E-value above 1e-6), no CDR3, stop codons, out-of-frame junctions, or ambiguous translated residues. V3J clonotypes were defined by identical inferred V gene, J gene, and CDR3 amino acid sequence. Percentage overlap between repertoires was computed as shared unique clonotypes divided by the size of the smaller repertoire. Three approaches were used to assess repertoire richness: RTK rarefaction, the Chao1 estimator, and Recon v2.1 estimates of unobserved clonotypes. OLGA was used to compute generation probabilities for all TCRbeta clonotypes that the gDNA method yielded from four donors. TCRdb's version of the immuneACCESS table is confined to in-frame rearrangements and falls short of the full clone set. An unresolved V gene accounts for under half of the shortfall where checked; the remainder is of unknown origin. V and J calls and clone size are those listed in that table; D and trimming were worked out from the DNA. Here the sample has roughly 2.4 million clones; more than 90% occur a single time. The ten largest clones capture roughly 0.13% of the sample.

Points on this clone: Its antigen remains unidentified. The record has no base qualities; no much larger clone is one base away.

The junction carries 22 bases between V and J, which are trimmed by 7 bases and 3 bases respectively. In the germline V gene, CDR1 corresponds to SQVTM and CDR2 to ANQGSEA. Counted from cysteine to phenylalanine, this CDR3 has 15 amino acids. The retained sequence is limited to the CDR3, 45 bases, with the frame set at the first base. The donors were healthy, HIV-negative adults with no recently reported acute infections or vaccinations. Every donor was a Caucasian adult living in Nashville, Tennessee, USA. CD4+ T cells were enriched by magnetic negative selection, after which naive cells were positively selected on CD45RA and the negative fraction was taken as the memory subset. Blood was obtained by leukapheresis, after which PBMCs were separated by Ficoll-Histopaque density gradient centrifugation and cryopreserved in liquid nitrogen vapor phase. Analytical flow cytometry was used to check the purity and quantity of every magnetically sorted T cell population. From each sorted fraction, genomic DNA was isolated and quantified by UV absorbance on a Nanodrop 2000c.

Sequenced sample: naive CD4+ T cells sorted from blood. The sample's cell subset or site label is to be understood as: CD45RA+ positively selected. The origin of this receptor is a man younger than 35 in good health. This sequence uses TRBV29-1 and TRBJ2-7, with a weak D call of TRBD1 (5 bases match). The sequence in DNA is TGCAGCGCCCTTGGACCCAGCTTAGGGGTCTACGAGCAGTACTTC. This codes for CSALGPSLGVYEQYF.